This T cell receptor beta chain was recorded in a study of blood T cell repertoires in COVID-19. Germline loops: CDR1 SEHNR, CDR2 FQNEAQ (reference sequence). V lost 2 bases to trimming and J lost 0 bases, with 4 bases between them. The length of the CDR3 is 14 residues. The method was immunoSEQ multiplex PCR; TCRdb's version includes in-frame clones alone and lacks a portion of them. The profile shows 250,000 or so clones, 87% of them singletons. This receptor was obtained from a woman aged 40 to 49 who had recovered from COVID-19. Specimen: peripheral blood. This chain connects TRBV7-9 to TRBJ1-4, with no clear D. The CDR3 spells CASSLHATNEKLFF. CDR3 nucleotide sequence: TGTGCCAGCAGCTTACATGCAACTAATGAAAAACTGTTTTTT. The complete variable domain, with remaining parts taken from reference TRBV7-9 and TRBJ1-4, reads DTGVSQNPRHKITKRGQNVTFRCDPISEHNRLYWYRQTLGQGPEFLTYFQNEAQLEKSRLLSDRFSAERPKGSFSTLEIQRTEQGDSAMYLCASSLHATNEKLFFGSGTQLSVL.